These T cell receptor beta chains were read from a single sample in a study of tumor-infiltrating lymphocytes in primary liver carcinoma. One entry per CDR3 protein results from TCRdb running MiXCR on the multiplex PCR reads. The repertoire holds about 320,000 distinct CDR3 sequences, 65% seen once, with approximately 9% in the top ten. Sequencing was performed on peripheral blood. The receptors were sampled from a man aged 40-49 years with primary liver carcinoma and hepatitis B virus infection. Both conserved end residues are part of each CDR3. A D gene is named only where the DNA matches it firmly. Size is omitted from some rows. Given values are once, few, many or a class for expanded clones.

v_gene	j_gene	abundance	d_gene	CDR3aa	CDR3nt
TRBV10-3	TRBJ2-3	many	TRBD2	CAISGPSGATDTQYF	TGTGCCATCAGTGGACCCAGCGGGGCCACAGATACGCAGTATTTT
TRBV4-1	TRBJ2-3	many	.	CASSQLDLGFRTDTQYF	TGCGCCAGCAGCCAATTGGATCTGGGATTTCGCACAGATACGCAGTATTTT
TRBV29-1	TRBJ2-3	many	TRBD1	CSVEGGTGGDTQYF	TGCAGCGTTGAGGGAGGGACAGGGGGAGATACGCAGTATTTT
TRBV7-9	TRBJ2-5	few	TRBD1	CASSVPPGQEYF	TGTGCCAGCAGCGTACCCCCGGGACAGGAATACTTC
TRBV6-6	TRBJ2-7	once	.	CASRERDPEEYF	TGTGCCAGCCGGGAGAGGGACCCCGAGGAGTACTTC
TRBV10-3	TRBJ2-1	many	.	CAISGMGVYNEQFF	TGTGCCATCAGTGGAATGGGAGTCTACAATGAGCAGTTCTTC
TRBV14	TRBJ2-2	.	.	CASSQEGSGQINTGELFF	TGTGCCAGCAGCCAAGAAGGGAGCGGACAGATCAACACCGGGGAGCTGTTTTTT
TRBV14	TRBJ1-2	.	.	CASSQDRKVGLLRLGYTF	TGTGCCAGCAGCCAAGATAGAAAGGTGGGGCTACTTAGACTTGGCTACACCTTC
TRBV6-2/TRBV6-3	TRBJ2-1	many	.	CASSPSAHEQFF	TGTGCCAGCAGCCCCTCCGCCCATGAGCAGTTCTTC
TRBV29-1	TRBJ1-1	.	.	CSVSGGWVTNTEAFF	TGCAGTGTTTCAGGAGGCTGGGTTACTAACACTGAAGCTTTCTTT
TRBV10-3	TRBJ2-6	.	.	CAISESWGNRRIHSGANVLTF	TGTGCCATCAGTGAGTCCTGGGGTAACAGGCGGATCCACTCTGGGGCCAATGTCCTGACTTTC
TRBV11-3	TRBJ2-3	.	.	CARSLTVSTDTLYF	TGTGCCAGGAGCTTAACGGTTAGCACAGATACGCTGTATTTT
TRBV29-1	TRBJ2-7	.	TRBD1	CSANLGDRGYKQYF	TGCAGCGCCAATCTTGGTGACAGGGGCTACAAGCAGTACTTC
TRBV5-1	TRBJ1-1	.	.	CASSLIQRTEAFF	TGTGCCAGCAGCCTTATTCAACGCACGGAAGCTTTCTTT
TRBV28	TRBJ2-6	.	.	CASSLFIGKSSGANVLTF	TGTGCCAGCAGTCTTTTTATAGGGAAGAGCTCTGGGGCCAACGTCCTGACTTTC
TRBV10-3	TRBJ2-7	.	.	CVISGPGKHKQYF	TGTGTCATCAGTGGGCCGGGGAAGCACAAGCAGTACTTC
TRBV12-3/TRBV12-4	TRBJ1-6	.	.	CASSVTVLNSPLHF	TGTGCCAGCAGTGTGACAGTTCTTAATTCACCCCTCCACTTT